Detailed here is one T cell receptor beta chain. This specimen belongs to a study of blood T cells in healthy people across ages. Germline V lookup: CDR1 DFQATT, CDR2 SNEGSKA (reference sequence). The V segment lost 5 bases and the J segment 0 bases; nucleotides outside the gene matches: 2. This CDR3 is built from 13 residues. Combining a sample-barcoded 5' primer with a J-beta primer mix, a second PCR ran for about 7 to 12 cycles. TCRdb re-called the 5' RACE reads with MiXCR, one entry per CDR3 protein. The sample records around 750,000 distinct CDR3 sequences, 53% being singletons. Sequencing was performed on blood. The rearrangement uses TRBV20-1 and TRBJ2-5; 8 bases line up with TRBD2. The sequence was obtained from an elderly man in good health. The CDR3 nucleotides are TGCAGTGCTCTAGCGGGCTACCAAGAGACCCAGTACTTC. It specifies CSALAGYQETQYF.